These 5 T cell receptor beta chains came from one sample sequenced in a study of glioma-infiltrating T cells after dendritic cell vaccination. Indicated time point: after dendritic cell vaccination, including at tumor progression/relapse. The assay was immunoSEQ multiplex PCR, and TCRdb's table has in-frame clones only and misses some. The data hold fewer than 11,000 clones, with 81% observed a single time. Sample: blood, taken after dendritic cell vaccination. The receptor set was obtained from a human donor with glioblastoma.

This rearrangement joins TRBV28 to TRBJ2-7, with 9 positions matching TRBD2. V shed 2 bases, J shed 1 base, and the junction held 3 bases outside the gene matches. There are 15 residues in the CDR3. From germline, CDR1 is MDHEN and CDR2 SYDVKM. CDR3: CASSLKLAGSYEQYF. In DNA form, the CDR3 reads TGTGCCAGCAGTTTAAAACTAGCGGGTTCCTACGAGCAGTACTTC. Together with reference TRBV28 and TRBJ2-7, the CDR3 gives the full variable domain: DVKVTQSSRYLVKRTGEKVFLECVQDMDHENMFWYRQDPGLGLRLIYFSYDVKMKEKGDIPEGYSVSREKKERFSLILESASTNQTSMYLCASSLKLAGSYEQYFGPGTRLTVT.

CDR3 region: CASSGRGRADGYEQYF. The CDR3, as DNA: TGTGCCAGTAGTGGGCGCGGGAGGGCCGATGGGTACGAGCAGTACTTC. V is TRBV19 and J is TRBJ2-7, with 9 bases matching TRBD2. CDR3 length: 16 residues. CDR1 and CDR2 from the germline V gene are LNHDA and SQIVND (reference sequence). The J segment lost 4 bases and the V segment lost 5 bases, leaving 12 bases of the junction unmatched.

To note about this clone: The sample contains more than one DNA sequence encoding this CDR3. The chain recombines TRBV7-9 with TRBJ2-7; TRBD1 agrees at 7 bases. The CDR3 is 13 amino acids. The V and J ends lost 5 bases and 4 bases, in that order; junction bases with no gene match: 5. Looked up from germline, CDR1 is SEHNR and CDR2 is FQNEAQ (reference sequence). The CDR3 nucleotides read TGTGCCAGCAGCCAAAAGGACAGGTACGAGCAGTACTTC. Translating it yields CASSQKDRYEQYF. The full variable domain, with the rest looked up from reference TRBV7-9 and TRBJ2-7, is DTGVSQNPRHKITKRGQNVTFRCDPISEHNRLYWYRQTLGQGPEFLTYFQNEAQLEKSRLLSDRFSAERPKGSFSTLEIQRTEQGDSAMYLCASSQKDRYEQYFGPGTRLTVT.

The chain has TRBV5-4 and TRBJ2-5; 7 nucleotides match TRBD2. The junction had 13 bases not matched to a gene; V was cut back by 3 bases and J by 2 bases. CDR3 length: 17 amino acids. In germline, CDR1 is SGHNT, CDR2 YYREEE (reference sequence). The CDR3 reads CASSSPTSRSLQETQYF. CDR3 nucleotides: TGTGCCAGCAGCTCACCGACTAGCAGATCTTTACAAGAGACCCAGTACTTC.

This chain uses TRBV5-5 with TRBJ1-5, with 8 bases identical to TRBD1. The ends lost 5 bases at V and 2 bases at J; junction bases unmatched: 3. Germline V gene lookup returns CDR1 SGHKS and CDR2 YYEKEE (reference sequence). The CDR3 has 14 residues. CDR3 DNA: TGTGCCAGCAGGCCGACAGGGGGCAATCAGCCCCAGCATTTT. It is translated as CASRPTGGNQPQHF.